This TCR beta chain was recovered during a study of blood T cells in healthy people across ages. Then a second PCR, running roughly 7 to 11 cycles, was carried out with a sample-barcoded 5' primer and a J-beta primer mix. TCRdb analysed the 5' RACE reads with MiXCR anew, one entry per CDR3 protein. The sample includes some 1,800,000 distinct CDR3 sequences, approximately 40% seen only once; the top ten take 20% to 25%. V gave up 4 bases and J gave up 4 bases; unmatched junction bases: 18. CDR1 is SGHRS, CDR2 YFSETQ, per germline. The CDR3 length is 18 residues. In regard to this clonotype: Its antigen is unknown.

Overall study findings and caveats: With naive T cell percentage, TCR beta diversity showed a strong correlation.

Source material: blood. The clonotype comes from a human donor in good health. The chain is built from TRBV5-1 and TRBJ1-2; 8 bases map to TRBD1. The CDR3 DNA reads as TGCGCCAGCAGCCCAGGAGATGAGACGGGACAGGTATCCTATGGCTACACCTTC. Its protein is CASSPGDETGQVSYGYTF. Complete variable domain (other parts from reference TRBV5-1 and TRBJ1-2): KAGVTQTPRYLIKTRGQQVTLSCSPISGHRSVSWYQQTPGQGLQFLFEYFSETQRNKGNFPGRFSGRQFSNSRSEMNVSTLELGDSALYLCASSPGDETGQVSYGYTFGSGTRLTVV.